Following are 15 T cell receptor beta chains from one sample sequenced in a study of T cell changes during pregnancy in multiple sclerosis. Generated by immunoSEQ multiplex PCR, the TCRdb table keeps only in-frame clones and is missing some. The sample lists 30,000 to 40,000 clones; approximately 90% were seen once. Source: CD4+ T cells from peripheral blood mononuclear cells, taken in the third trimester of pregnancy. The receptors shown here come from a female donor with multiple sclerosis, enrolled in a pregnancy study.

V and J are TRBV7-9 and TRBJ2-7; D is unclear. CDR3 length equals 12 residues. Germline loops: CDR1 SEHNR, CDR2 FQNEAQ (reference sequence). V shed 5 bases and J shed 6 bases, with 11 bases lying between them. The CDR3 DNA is TGTGCCAGCAGCGTTCAGTTGGCCGAGCAGTACTTC. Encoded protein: CASSVQLAEQYF.

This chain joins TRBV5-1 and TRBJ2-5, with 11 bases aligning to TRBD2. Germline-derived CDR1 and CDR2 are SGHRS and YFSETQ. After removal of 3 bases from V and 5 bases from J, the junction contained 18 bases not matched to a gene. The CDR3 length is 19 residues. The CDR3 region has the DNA TGCGCCAGCAGCTCCCGACCCATGGGTAGCGGGAGGGCCACGGAGACCCAGTACTTC. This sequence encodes CASSSRPMGSGRATETQYF. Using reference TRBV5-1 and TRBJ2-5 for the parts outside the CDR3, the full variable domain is KAGVTQTPRYLIKTRGQQVTLSCSPISGHRSVSWYQQTPGQGLQFLFEYFSETQRNKGNFPGRFSGRQFSNSRSEMNVSTLELGDSALYLCASSSRPMGSGRATETQYFGPGTRLLVL.

The CDR3 here is CASSSPLRGAGELFF. The CDR3 coding sequence is TGTGCCAGCAGTTCCCCGCTCCGGGGTGCCGGGGAGCTGTTTTTT. The V call is TRBV7-9, the J call TRBJ2-2, with D possibly TRBD2 on 5 matching bases. The CDR3 is 15 amino acids. Trimming stripped 6 bases from V and 6 bases from J, with 17 bases between. Germline values: CDR1 SEHNR, CDR2 FQNEAQ (reference sequence).

The CDR3 coding sequence is TGTGCCAGCAGCTCTAGACCCGCCGGACACCCAGTCACAGATACGCAGTATTTT. Encoded protein: CASSSRPAGHPVTDTQYF. This chain links TRBV7-9 with TRBJ2-3; D is perhaps TRBD1 (5 bases). The CDR3 consists of 18 residues. The ends were cut back, 4 bases at V and 2 bases at J, with 22 bases in the middle. Germline values: CDR1 SEHNR, CDR2 FQNEAQ (reference sequence).

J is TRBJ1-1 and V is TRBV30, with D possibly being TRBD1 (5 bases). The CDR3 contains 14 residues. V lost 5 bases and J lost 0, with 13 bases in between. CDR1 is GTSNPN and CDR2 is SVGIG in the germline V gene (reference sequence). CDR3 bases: TGTGCCTGGTCCGCCGGGGGGATGAACACTGAAGCTTTCTTT. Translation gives CAWSAGGMNTEAFF. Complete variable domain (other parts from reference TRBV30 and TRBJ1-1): SQTIHQWPATLVQPVGSPLSLECTVEGTSNPNLYWYRQAAGRGLQLLFYSVGIGQISSEVPQNLSASRPQDRQFILSSKKLLLSDSGFYLCAWSAGGMNTEAFFGQGTRLTVV.

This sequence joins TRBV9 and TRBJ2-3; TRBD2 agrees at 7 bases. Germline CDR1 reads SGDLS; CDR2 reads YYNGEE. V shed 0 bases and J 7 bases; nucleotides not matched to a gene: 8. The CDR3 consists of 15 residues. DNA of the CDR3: TGTGCCAGCAGCGTAGCTGGGGGGGAGGGAAATACGCAGTATTTT. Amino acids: CASSVAGGEGNTQYF. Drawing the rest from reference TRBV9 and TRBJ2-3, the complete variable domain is DSGVTQTPKHLITATGQRVTLRCSPRSGDLSVYWYQQSLDQGLQFLIQYYNGEERAKGNILERFSAQQFPDLHSELNLSSLELGDSALYFCASSVAGGEGNTQYFGPGTRLTVL.

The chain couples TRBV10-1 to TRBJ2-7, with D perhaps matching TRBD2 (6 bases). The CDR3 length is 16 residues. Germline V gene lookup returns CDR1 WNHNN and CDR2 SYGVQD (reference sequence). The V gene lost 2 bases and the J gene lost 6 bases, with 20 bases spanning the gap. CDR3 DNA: TGCGCCAGCAGTGAGGGGCCCCAGCGGGCACAGATCGAGCAGTACTTC. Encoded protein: CASSEGPQRAQIEQYF.

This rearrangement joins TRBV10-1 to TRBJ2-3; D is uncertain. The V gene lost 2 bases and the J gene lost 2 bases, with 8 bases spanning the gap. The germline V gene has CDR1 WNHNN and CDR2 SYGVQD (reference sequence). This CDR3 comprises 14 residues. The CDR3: CASSERGSTDTQYF. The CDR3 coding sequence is TGCGCCAGCAGTGAGAGAGGATCCACAGATACGCAGTATTTT.

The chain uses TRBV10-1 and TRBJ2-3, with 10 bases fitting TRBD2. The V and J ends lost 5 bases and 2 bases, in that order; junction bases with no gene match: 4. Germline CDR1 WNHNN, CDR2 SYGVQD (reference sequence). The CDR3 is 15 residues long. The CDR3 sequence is CASSRTSGATDTQYF. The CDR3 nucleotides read TGCGCCAGCAGTAGGACTAGCGGCGCCACAGATACGCAGTATTTT.

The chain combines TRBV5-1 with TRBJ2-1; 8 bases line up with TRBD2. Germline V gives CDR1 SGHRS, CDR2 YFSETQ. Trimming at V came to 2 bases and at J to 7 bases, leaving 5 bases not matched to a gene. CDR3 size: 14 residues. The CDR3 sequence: CASSLSGRVNEQFF. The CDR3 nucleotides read TGCGCCAGCAGCTTAAGCGGGAGAGTGAATGAGCAGTTCTTC. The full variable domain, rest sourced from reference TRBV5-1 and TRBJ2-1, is KAGVTQTPRYLIKTRGQQVTLSCSPISGHRSVSWYQQTPGQGLQFLFEYFSETQRNKGNFPGRFSGRQFSNSRSEMNVSTLELGDSALYLCASSLSGRVNEQFFGPGTRLTVL.

The CDR3 region is CASSRTGSGNTIYF. CDR3 nucleotide sequence: TGTGCCAGCAGCCGGACGGGATCCGGAAACACCATATATTTT. The J gene is TRBJ1-3, the V gene TRBV5-4; D gene ambiguous. This CDR3 has 14 amino acids. Trimming took 4 bases from V and 4 from J, leaving 12 bases between them. The germline gives CDR1 SGHNT, CDR2 YYREEE (reference sequence). Drawing the rest from reference TRBV5-4 and TRBJ1-3, the complete variable domain is ETGVTQSPTHLIKTRGQQVTLRCSSQSGHNTVSWYQQALGQGPQFIFQYYREEENGRGNFPPRFSGLQFPNYSSELNVNALELDDSALYLCASSRTGSGNTIYFGEGSWLTVV.

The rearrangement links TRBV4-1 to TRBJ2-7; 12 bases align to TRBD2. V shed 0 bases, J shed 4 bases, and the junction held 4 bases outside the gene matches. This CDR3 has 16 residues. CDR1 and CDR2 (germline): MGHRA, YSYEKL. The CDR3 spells CASSQDRTSGAYEQYF. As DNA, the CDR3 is TGCGCCAGCAGCCAAGATAGGACTAGCGGGGCTTACGAGCAGTACTTC.

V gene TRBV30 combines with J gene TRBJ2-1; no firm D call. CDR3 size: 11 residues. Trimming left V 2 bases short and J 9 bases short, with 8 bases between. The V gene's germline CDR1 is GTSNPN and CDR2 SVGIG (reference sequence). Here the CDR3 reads CAWSSLSEQFF. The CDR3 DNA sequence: TGTGCCTGGAGTTCCCTCAGTGAGCAGTTCTTC.

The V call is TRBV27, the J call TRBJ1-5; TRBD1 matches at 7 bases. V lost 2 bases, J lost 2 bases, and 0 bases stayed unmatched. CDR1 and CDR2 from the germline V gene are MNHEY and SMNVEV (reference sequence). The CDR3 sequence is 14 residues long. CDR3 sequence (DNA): TGTGCCAGCAGTTTAGACAGGGGCAATCAGCCCCAGCATTTT. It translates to CASSLDRGNQPQHF.

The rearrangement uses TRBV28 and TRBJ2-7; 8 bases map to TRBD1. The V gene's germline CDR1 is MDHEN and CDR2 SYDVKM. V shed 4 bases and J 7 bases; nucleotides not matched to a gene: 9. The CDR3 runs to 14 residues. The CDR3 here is CASSSGGTAGEQYF. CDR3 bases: TGTGCCAGCAGTTCAGGGGGCACAGCAGGGGAGCAGTACTTC.